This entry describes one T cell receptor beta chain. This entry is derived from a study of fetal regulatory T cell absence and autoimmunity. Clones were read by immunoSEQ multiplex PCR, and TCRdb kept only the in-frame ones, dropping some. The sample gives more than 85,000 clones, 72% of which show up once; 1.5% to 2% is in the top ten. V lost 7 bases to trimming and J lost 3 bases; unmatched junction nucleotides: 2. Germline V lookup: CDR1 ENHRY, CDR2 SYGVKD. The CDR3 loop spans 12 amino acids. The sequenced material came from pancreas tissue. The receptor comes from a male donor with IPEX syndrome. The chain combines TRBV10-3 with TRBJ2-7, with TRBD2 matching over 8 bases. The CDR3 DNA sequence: TGTGCCATCAAGGGGACTAGCTACGAGCAGTACTTC. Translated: CAIKGTSYEQYF.